This record looks at one T cell receptor beta chain sequence and its context. Its antigen is not identified. Per germline, CDR1 SQVTM and CDR2 ANQGSEA. V lost 8 bases to trimming and J lost 2 bases, with 15 bases between them. This CDR3 contains 13 residues. The sample originates from a study of blood T cells in healthy people across ages. With a J-beta primer mix and a sample-barcoded 5' primer, a second PCR ran 7 to 11 cycles. Each cDNA was tagged by a template-switch adaptor containing 12 random nucleotides. Individual samples furnished no less than 3 million CDR3-containing paired-end reads apiece. TCRdb ran MiXCR on the 5' RACE reads and lists one entry per CDR3 protein. The profile shows about 720,000 distinct CDR3 sequences, 22% of them singletons. Study-wide results and limits: Higher diversity and more naive CD4+ cells were features of long-lived donors, compared to aged donors.

The sequence derives from a man aged 65-85 years in good health. The material sequenced was blood. V gene TRBV29-1 combines with J gene TRBJ1-1; D is perhaps TRBD1 (6 bases). DNA of the CDR3: TGCAGCTTACGACAGGCTGGAAACACTGAAGCTTTCTTT. It encodes CSLRQAGNTEAFF.